The rows below give T cell receptor beta chains drawn from one sample of a study of cytomegalovirus exposure and HLA in healthy donors. The assay was immunoSEQ multiplex PCR, and TCRdb's table has in-frame clones only and misses some. The sample shows under 150,000 clones, 60% to 80% of them seen only once. Sample: PBMCs. All receptors come from a man over 45 in good health and CMV-seropositive. Both conserved end residues are part of each CDR3. A D gene is named only where the DNA matches it firmly.

j_call: TRBJ2-1; v_call: TRBV5-1; d_call: NA; cdr3_aa: CASSFNLAINEQFF
j_call: TRBJ1-1; v_call: TRBV11-2; d_call: TRBD1; cdr3_aa: CASSLQTGRTEAFF
j_call: TRBJ1-1; v_call: TRBV4-3; d_call: NA; cdr3_aa: CASSQETAMNTEAFF
j_call: TRBJ2-7; v_call: TRBV18; d_call: NA; cdr3_aa: CASSPRETYEQYF
j_call: TRBJ2-7; v_call: TRBV6-5; d_call: NA; cdr3_aa: CATRTVNYEQYF
j_call: TRBJ1-1; v_call: TRBV4-1; d_call: NA; cdr3_aa: CASSQDFEGTGGTEAFF
j_call: TRBJ1-3; v_call: TRBV9; d_call: NA; cdr3_aa: CASSARWQGSGNTIYF
j_call: TRBJ2-3; v_call: TRBV11-2; d_call: TRBD2; cdr3_aa: CASSLAGGAGRDTQYF
j_call: TRBJ2-1; v_call: TRBV6-5; d_call: NA; cdr3_aa: CASRHGGVQFF
j_call: TRBJ1-1; v_call: TRBV11-2; d_call: NA; cdr3_aa: CASSTDIWAEAFF
j_call: TRBJ1-4; v_call: TRBV18; d_call: NA; cdr3_aa: CASSTVTGSNEKLFF
j_call: TRBJ2-3; v_call: TRBV7-2; d_call: TRBD1; cdr3_aa: CASSLPTGVRTDTQYF
j_call: TRBJ2-3; v_call: TRBV5-1; d_call: TRBD1; cdr3_aa: CASSLDGTVTDTQYF
j_call: TRBJ2-3; v_call: TRBV5-1; d_call: TRBD2; cdr3_aa: CASSSGTSGTDTQYF
j_call: TRBJ2-7; v_call: TRBV7-2; d_call: TRBD2; cdr3_aa: CASSFSGRSGGEQYF
j_call: TRBJ1-6; v_call: TRBV5-1; d_call: NA; cdr3_aa: CASSLASQINSPLHF
j_call: TRBJ2-1; v_call: TRBV5-6; d_call: TRBD1; cdr3_aa: CASSFSGTGVISDDEQFF
j_call: TRBJ1-2; v_call: TRBV7-2; d_call: NA; cdr3_aa: CASSVTRVLTGYTF
j_call: TRBJ1-1; v_call: TRBV11-2; d_call: TRBD1; cdr3_aa: CASSLGLGRGATEAFF
j_call: NA; v_call: TRBV12-5; d_call: NA; cdr3_aa: CASGPWYEQYF
j_call: TRBJ1-6; v_call: TRBV28; d_call: TRBD1; cdr3_aa: CASSPPGQGNSPLHF
j_call: TRBJ2-7; v_call: TRBV15; d_call: TRBD1; cdr3_aa: CATSRGIPGDRGYEQYF
j_call: TRBJ1-6; v_call: TRBV10-3; d_call: TRBD1; cdr3_aa: CAIRNQDRGNNSPLHF
j_call: TRBJ2-3; v_call: TRBV11-3; d_call: TRBD2; cdr3_aa: CASSSRTSGTDTQYF
j_call: TRBJ2-7; v_call: TRBV18; d_call: NA; cdr3_aa: CASSPDRRLEDEQYF
j_call: TRBJ2-7; v_call: TRBV6-1; d_call: NA; cdr3_aa: CASVRYGSSYEQYF
j_call: TRBJ1-3; v_call: TRBV5-4; d_call: NA; cdr3_aa: CASSIDGERNTIYF